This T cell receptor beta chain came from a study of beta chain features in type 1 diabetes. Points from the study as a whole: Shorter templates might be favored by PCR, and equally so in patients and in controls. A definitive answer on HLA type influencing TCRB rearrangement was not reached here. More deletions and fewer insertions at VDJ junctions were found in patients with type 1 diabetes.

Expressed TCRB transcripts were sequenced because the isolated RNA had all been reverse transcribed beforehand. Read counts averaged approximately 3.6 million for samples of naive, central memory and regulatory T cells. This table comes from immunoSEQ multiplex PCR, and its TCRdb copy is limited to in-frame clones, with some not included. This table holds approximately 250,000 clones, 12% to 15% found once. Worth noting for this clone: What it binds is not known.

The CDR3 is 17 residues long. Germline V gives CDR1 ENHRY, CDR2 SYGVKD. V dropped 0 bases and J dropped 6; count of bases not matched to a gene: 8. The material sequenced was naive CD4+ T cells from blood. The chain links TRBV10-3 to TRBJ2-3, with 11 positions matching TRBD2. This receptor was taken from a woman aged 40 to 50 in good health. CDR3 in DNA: TGTGCCATCAGTGAGTCGATTAGCGGGGGGGCTCTGGATACGCAGTATTTT. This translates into CAISESISGGALDTQYF.